One and the same sample provided the 16 T cell receptor beta chains below, sequenced in a study of read filtering for tumor transcriptome and immune sequencing. The library was built from around 0.4 ug RNA with molecular barcoded adaptors for alpha/delta and beta/gamma chains. TCRdb analysed the reads with MiXCR anew, one entry per CDR3 protein. The data contain nearly 60,000 distinct CDR3 sequences, about 12% of them singletons. Sequenced material: a population of CD138-negative cells sorted from bone marrow. The receptors originated from a donor at least 40 years old with multiple myeloma.

As regards this clonotype: This likely reflects a read error, since a far larger clone is one base away. V is TRBV7-6 and J is TRBJ2-7, with TRBD2 matching over 7 bases. This CDR3 has 16 amino acids. V shed 4 bases and J 5 bases; nucleotides not matched to a gene: 14. Germline V gene lookup returns CDR1 SGHVS and CDR2 FNYEAQ. CDR3 sequence: CASSSGRDNPHDEQYF. CDR3 bases: TGTGCCAGCAGCTCAGGGAGGGATAATCCCCACGACGAGCAGTACTTC.

About this clonotype: With only one base between it and a far larger clone, this is likely a read error. Because the CDR3 is missing its conserved closing phenylalanine or tryptophan, this is likely a read error. The rearrangement uses TRBV7-3 and TRBJ1-1; D ambiguous. The germline CDR1 and CDR2 sequences are SGHTA and FQGTGA. Trimming pared 2 bases from V and 5 bases from J, leaving 15 bases between. The CDR3 sequence is 15 residues long. The CDR3 loop is CASSLVYTGVTEAFL. CDR3 in DNA: TGTGCCAGCAGCTTAGTATATACTGGGGTGACTGAAGCTTTCCTT.

This clonotype was counted ten times or more. This chain joins TRBV7-9 and TRBJ2-5; either TRBD1 or TRBD2 may fit D (6 bases each). From germline, CDR1 is SEHNR and CDR2 FQNEAQ (reference sequence). Trimming took 1 base from V and 2 from J, leaving 20 bases between them. This CDR3 is built from 18 residues. In nucleotides, the CDR3 is TGTGCCAGCAGCTTAGGGTGGGGGGCGGCCCCCTCACAAGAGACCCAGTACTTC. Translating it yields CASSLGWGAAPSQETQYF.

This clonotype has a count of ten or more. This chain uses TRBV5-5 with TRBJ1-1; TRBD1 is a possible D gene (6 bases). The CDR3 sequence is 17 residues long. The germline V gene encodes CDR1 SGHKS and CDR2 YYEKEE (reference sequence). V gave up 4 bases and J gave up 0 bases, with 19 bases separating them. The CDR3 nucleotides are TGTGCCAGCAGCACCCCTTCACGGGGGCAGATGAACACTGAAGCTTTCTTT. It specifies CASSTPSRGQMNTEAFF.

This clonotype was picked up many times. The V gene is TRBV7-3, the J gene TRBJ2-5, with TRBD1 matching over 7 bases. Germline-derived CDR1 and CDR2 are SGHTA and FQGTGA. The CDR3 extends over 15 amino acids. J was trimmed by 1 base and V by 3 bases; bases with no gene match: 5. CDR3 nucleotide sequence: TGTGCCAGCAGCTTGACAGGGTTAACCCAAGAGACCCAGTACTTC. It specifies CASSLTGLTQETQYF.

This clonotype was seen many times. This chain uses TRBV29-1 with TRBJ1-5; D unresolved. The germline V gene has CDR1 SQVTM and CDR2 ANQGSEA. Trimming left V 3 bases short and J 6 bases short, with 12 bases between. This CDR3 is 13 amino acids long. This CDR3 reads CSVDLGMGQPQHF. The CDR3 nucleotides read TGCAGCGTTGACCTGGGAATGGGTCAGCCCCAGCATTTT.

This clonotype was counted at least ten times. This rearrangement joins TRBV10-1 to TRBJ2-3; D uncertain. The V gene lost 4 bases and the J gene lost 3 bases, with 5 bases spanning the gap. The CDR3 sequence is 12 residues long. From germline, CDR1 is WNHNN and CDR2 SYGVQD (reference sequence). CDR3 sequence reads: CASSGSTDTQYF. CDR3 coding DNA: TGCGCCAGCAGTGGTAGTACAGATACGCAGTATTTT.

This clonotype was detected ten times or more. The V gene is TRBV6-4, the J gene TRBJ1-5, with a weak D call TRBD1 (6 bases). Germline V gives CDR1 MRHNA, CDR2 SNTAGT. V dropped 6 bases and J dropped 0 bases, with 12 bases sitting between them. This CDR3 comprises 15 residues. CDR3 in DNA: TGTGCCAGCAGAGCGACAGGAGATAGCAATCAGCCCCAGCATTTT. This codes for CASRATGDSNQPQHF.

The chain has TRBV28 and TRBJ1-2; no definite D call. The CDR3 spans 13 residues. Germline V gene lookup returns CDR1 MDHEN and CDR2 SYDVKM. The V end lost 4 bases, the J end lost 2 bases, and 8 bases lay between the germline ends. The CDR3 sequence: CASSSPTNYGYTF. Written as DNA, the CDR3 is TGTGCCAGCAGTTCCCCGACGAACTATGGCTACACCTTC.

The chain recombines TRBV10-3 with TRBJ1-3; D might be TRBD1 (5 bases). Germline-derived CDR1 and CDR2 are ENHRY and SYGVKD. V shed 8 bases and J shed 3 bases, with 8 bases lying between them. This CDR3 has 12 amino acids. CDR3 sequence reads: CAIEGSGNTIYF. The CDR3 DNA reads TGTGCCATCGAGGGGAGTGGAAACACCATATATTTT.

This clonotype showed up many times. The chain couples TRBV7-2 to TRBJ2-1, with 8 bases that match TRBD2. The CDR3 has 17 residues. V lost 4 bases and J lost 6; bases outside the gene matches: 14. Per germline, CDR1 SGHTA and CDR2 FQGNSA. The CDR3 reads CASSSLRGSGVPNEQFF. As DNA, the CDR3 is TGTGCCAGCAGCTCACTCCGGGGTAGCGGGGTCCCCAATGAGCAGTTCTTC.

This clonotype was observed at least ten times. Because it lacks the conserved phenylalanine or tryptophan at the end, this CDR3 is likely a read error. V and J are TRBV5-1 and TRBJ2-1; unclear D gene. The CDR3 runs to 13 residues. Germline V CDR1 and CDR2: SGHRS, YFSETQ. Trimming shortened V by 2 bases and J by 8 bases, and 11 bases separated the two germline ends. The CDR3 protein is CASSLTGIDEQFL. CDR3 DNA sequence: TGCGCCAGCAGCTTAACGGGTATCGATGAGCAGTTCCTC.

This chain uses TRBV7-2 with TRBJ1-5; the match to TRBD1 covers 10 bases. The germline V gene encodes CDR1 SGHTA and CDR2 FQGNSA. This CDR3 contains 16 residues. V shed 3 bases, J shed 7 bases, and the junction held 9 bases outside the gene matches. The CDR3 sequence: CASSFTGTGEGQPQHF. The DNA for the CDR3 is TGTGCCAGCAGCTTCACCGGGACAGGGGAAGGGCAGCCCCAGCATTTT.

This clonotype has ten or more counts. The rearrangement joins TRBV7-2 to TRBJ1-1; D not resolved. The CDR3 has 13 amino acids. Germline values: CDR1 SGHTA, CDR2 FQGNSA. Trimming took 3 bases from V and 4 from J, leaving 9 bases between them. The CDR3 loop reads CASSFDFTTEAFF. The CDR3 nucleotides read TGTGCCAGCAGCTTCGATTTTACCACTGAAGCTTTCTTT.

This clonotype was seen at least ten times. The chain uses TRBV11-3 and TRBJ2-2; the D gene is possibly TRBD2 (6 bases). Germline assignment: CDR1 SGHNT and CDR2 YENEEA. The CDR3 covers 16 residues. The V end lost 1 base, the J end lost 2 bases, and 11 bases lay between the germline ends. CDR3 loop: CASSLGGTENTGELFF. In DNA form, the CDR3 reads TGTGCCAGCAGCTTAGGAGGGACTGAAAACACCGGGGAGCTGTTTTTT.

The chain has TRBV6-4 and TRBJ2-2; D ambiguous. V lost 6 bases, J lost 5 bases, and 13 bases lay in between. The germline V gene has CDR1 MRHNA and CDR2 SNTAGT. The CDR3 has 14 amino acids. CDR3 amino acids: CASRLWDRTGELFF. In DNA form, the CDR3 reads TGTGCCAGCAGATTGTGGGATAGGACCGGGGAGCTGTTTTTT.